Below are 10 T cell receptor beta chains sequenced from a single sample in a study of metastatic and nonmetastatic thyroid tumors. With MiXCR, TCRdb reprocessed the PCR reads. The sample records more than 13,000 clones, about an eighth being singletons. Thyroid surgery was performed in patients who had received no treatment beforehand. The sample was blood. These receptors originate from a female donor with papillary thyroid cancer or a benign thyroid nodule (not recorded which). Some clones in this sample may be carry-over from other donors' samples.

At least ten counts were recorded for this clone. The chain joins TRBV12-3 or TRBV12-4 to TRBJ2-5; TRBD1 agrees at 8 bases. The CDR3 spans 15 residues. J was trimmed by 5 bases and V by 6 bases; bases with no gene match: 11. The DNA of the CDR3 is TGTGCCAGCAGAGGTGCAGGGGGCATTCGGGAGACCCAGTACTTC. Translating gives CASRGAGGIRETQYF.

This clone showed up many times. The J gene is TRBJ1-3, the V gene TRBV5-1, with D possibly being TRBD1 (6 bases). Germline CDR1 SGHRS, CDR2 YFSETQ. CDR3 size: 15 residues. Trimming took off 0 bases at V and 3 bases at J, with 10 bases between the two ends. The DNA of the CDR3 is TGCGCCAGCAGCTTGGCGGGGGCCCATGGAAACACCATATATTTT. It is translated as CASSLAGAHGNTIYF. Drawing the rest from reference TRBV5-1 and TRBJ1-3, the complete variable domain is KAGVTQTPRYLIKTRGQQVTLSCSPISGHRSVSWYQQTPGQGLQFLFEYFSETQRNKGNFPGRFSGRQFSNSRSEMNVSTLELGDSALYLCASSLAGAHGNTIYFGEGSWLTVV.

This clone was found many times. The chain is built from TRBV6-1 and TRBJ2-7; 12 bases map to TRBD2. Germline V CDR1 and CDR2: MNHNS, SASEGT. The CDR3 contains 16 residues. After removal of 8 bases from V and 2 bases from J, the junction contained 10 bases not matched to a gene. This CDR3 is CASALPPSGRAYEQYF. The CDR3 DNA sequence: TGTGCCAGCGCATTACCCCCTAGCGGGAGGGCCTACGAGCAGTACTTC.

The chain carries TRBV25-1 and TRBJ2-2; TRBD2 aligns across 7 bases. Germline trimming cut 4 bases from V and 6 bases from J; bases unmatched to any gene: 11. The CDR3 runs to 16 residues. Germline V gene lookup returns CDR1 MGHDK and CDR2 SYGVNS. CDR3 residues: CASSGPVAGVPGELFF. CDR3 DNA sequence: TGTGCCAGCAGTGGTCCGGTGGCGGGAGTCCCCGGGGAGCTGTTTTTT.

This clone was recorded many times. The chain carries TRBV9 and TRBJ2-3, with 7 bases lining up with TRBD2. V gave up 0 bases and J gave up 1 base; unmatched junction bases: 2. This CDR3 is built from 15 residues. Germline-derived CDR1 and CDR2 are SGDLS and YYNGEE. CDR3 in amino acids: CASSVGAGGTDTQYF. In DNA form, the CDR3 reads TGTGCCAGCAGCGTAGGGGCGGGGGGCACAGATACGCAGTATTTT.

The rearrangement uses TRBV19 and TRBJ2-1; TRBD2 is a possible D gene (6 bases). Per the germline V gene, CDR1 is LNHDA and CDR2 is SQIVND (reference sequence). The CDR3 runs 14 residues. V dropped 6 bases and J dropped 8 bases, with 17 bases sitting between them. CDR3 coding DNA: TGTGCCAGTAGACGGATGGCGGGAAACCATGAGCAGTTCTTC. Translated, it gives CASRRMAGNHEQFF.

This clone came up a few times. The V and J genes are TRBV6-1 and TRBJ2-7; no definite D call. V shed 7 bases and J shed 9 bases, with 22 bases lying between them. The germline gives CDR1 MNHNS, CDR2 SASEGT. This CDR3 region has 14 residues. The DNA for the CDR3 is TGTGCCAGCACCGCAGCGTCGACGTCTTTTAGGCAGTACTTC. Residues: CASTAASTSFRQYF.

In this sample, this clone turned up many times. The CDR3 nucleotides are TGTGCCAGCAGCCAAGAAGCGGGAGGGCCCTACAATGAGCAGTTCTTC. It encodes CASSQEAGGPYNEQFF. The V call is TRBV3-1, the J call TRBJ2-1; 10 bases fit TRBD2. V shed 0 bases and J 2 bases; nucleotides not matched to a gene: 1. This CDR3 has 16 amino acids. Germline CDR1 reads LGHDT; CDR2 reads YNNKEL (reference sequence).

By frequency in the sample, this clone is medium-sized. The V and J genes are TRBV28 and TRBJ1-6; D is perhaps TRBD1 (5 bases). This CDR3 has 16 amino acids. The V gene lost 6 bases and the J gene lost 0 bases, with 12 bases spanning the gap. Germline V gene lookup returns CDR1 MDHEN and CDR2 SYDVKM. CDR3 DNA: TGTGCCAGCAGAATGGGGGGAAGCTCCTATAATTCACCCCTCCACTTT. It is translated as CASRMGGSSYNSPLHF.

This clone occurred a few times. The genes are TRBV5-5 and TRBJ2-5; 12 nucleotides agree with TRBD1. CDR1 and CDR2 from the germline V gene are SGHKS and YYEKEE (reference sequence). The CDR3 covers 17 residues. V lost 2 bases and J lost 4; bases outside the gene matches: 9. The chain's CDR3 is CASSFRDRGRFGETQYF. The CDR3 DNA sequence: TGTGCCAGCAGCTTCCGGGACAGGGGGCGATTCGGAGAGACCCAGTACTTC.